This T cell receptor (beta chain) appears in the sequencing data of a study of blood T cells in healthy people across ages. For the second PCR, which ran for roughly 6 to 12 cycles, a sample-barcoded 5' primer and a J-beta primer mix were used. Via MiXCR, TCRdb re-called the 5' RACE reads, giving one row per CDR3 protein. This sample has around 800,000 distinct CDR3 sequences, with roughly 25% found just once. This clonotype has just a few counts. V was trimmed by 8 bases and J by 8 bases, leaving 20 bases between them. CDR3 length equals 14 residues. The same sample was also used in a study of T cells of mothers and their children. This second study notes: Three healthy Caucasian mothers and their six children donated.

V is TRBV23-1 and J is TRBJ2-3; TRBD2 is a possible D gene (5 bases). TRBV23-1 is an ORF; its function is uncertain. The clonotype comes from a boy aged 5-17 years in good health. The source material was blood. The DNA for the CDR3 is TGCGCCAGCTCCCGGGAAAGCAGCCGAGGTACGCAGTATTTT. This translates into CASSRESSRGTQYF.